A selection of T cell receptor beta chains follows, all from one sample in a study of blood T cells in healthy people across ages. TCRdb analysed the 5' RACE reads with MiXCR anew, one entry per CDR3 protein. The repertoire holds roughly 700,000 distinct CDR3 sequences, with roughly 49% as singletons. Sequencing input: blood. The receptors stem from a woman aged 60-70 years in good health. Each CDR3 is given with its conserved first and last residue. A D gene is named only where the DNA matches it firmly. The size entry is marked missing in some rows and otherwise reads once, few, many or a size class.

>TRBD1|NA|TRBJ2-7|TRBV10-3
CAITGTGSPYEQYF
TGTGCCATCACTGGGACAGGGAGCCCCTACGAGCAGTACTTC
>NA|few|TRBJ2-1|TRBV20-1
CSARDAVRAGGEQFF
TGCAGTGCTAGGGACGCGGTGAGGGCCGGAGGTGAGCAGTTCTTC
>NA|many|TRBJ2-7|TRBV7-8
CASRGRSYEQYF
TGTGCCAGCAGGGGCCGATCCTACGAGCAGTACTTC
>NA|NA|TRBJ1-4|TRBV12-3/TRBV12-4
CASKDRTEKLFF
TGTGCCAGCAAAGACAGGACCGAAAAACTGTTTTTT
>NA|NA|TRBJ2-7|TRBV6-6
CASSYDRAYEQYF
TGTGCCAGCAGCTACGACCGTGCCTACGAGCAGTACTTC
>TRBD2|NA|TRBJ2-7|TRBV18
CASSPTGGPSYEQYF
TGTGCCAGCTCACCGACGGGAGGGCCTTCCTACGAGCAGTACTTC
>TRBD1|once|TRBJ1-2|TRBV27
CAGSFQGANGYTF
TGTGCCGGCAGTTTTCAGGGGGCGAACGGCTACACCTTC
>TRBD2|NA|TRBJ2-1|TRBV27
CASSLRAGVYDNEQFF
TGTGCCAGCAGTTTACGAGCGGGAGTGTACGACAATGAGCAGTTCTTC
>NA|NA|TRBJ2-1|TRBV27
CASSFASRLGNEQFF
TGTGCCAGCAGTTTTGCGTCTAGACTTGGCAATGAGCAGTTCTTC
>NA|few|TRBJ2-3|TRBV29-1
CSVEEPRDTQYF
TGCAGCGTTGAAGAACCTCGGGATACGCAGTATTTT
>NA|few|TRBJ1-2|TRBV3-1
CASSPDTRGYTF
TGTGCCAGCAGCCCGGATACGAGGGGCTACACCTTC
>TRBD2|NA|TRBJ2-7|TRBV27
CASSLTASGTYEQYF
TGTGCCAGCAGTTTAACCGCTAGCGGGACCTACGAGCAGTACTTC
>TRBD1|few|TRBJ2-3|TRBV20-1
CSARLGTGEGDTQYF
TGCAGTGCTCGACTCGGGACAGGGGAAGGAGATACGCAGTATTTT
>TRBD2|NA|TRBJ2-1|TRBV7-2
CASSLYGKGLAGANEQFF
TGTGCCAGCAGCTTATACGGGAAGGGACTAGCGGGAGCTAATGAGCAGTTCTTC
>NA|NA|TRBJ2-7|TRBV7-3
CASSSGLFPYEQYF
TGTGCCAGCAGCTCTGGACTATTTCCATACGAGCAGTACTTC
>NA|NA|TRBJ2-7|TRBV3-1
CASSQEGGPNYEQYF
TGTGCCAGCAGCCAAGAAGGAGGGCCGAACTACGAGCAGTACTTC
>TRBD2|once|TRBJ2-7|TRBV7-2
CASSFVLGLAGFSYEQYF
TGTGCCAGCAGCTTCGTCCTGGGACTAGCGGGCTTCAGCTACGAGCAGTACTTC
>NA|NA|TRBJ2-5|TRBV4-3
CASRRHQGLETQYF
TGCGCCAGCAGGAGACACCAGGGTTTGGAGACCCAGTACTTC
>TRBD2|NA|TRBJ2-1|TRBV20-1
CSARDFGPGLAGYNEQFF
TGCAGTGCTAGAGATTTTGGACCGGGACTAGCGGGTTACAATGAGCAGTTCTTC
>NA|NA|TRBJ2-2|TRBV4-2
CASSPLAPGNGELFF
TGTGCCAGCAGCCCTCTCGCGCCAGGGAACGGGGAGCTGTTTTTT
>TRBD2|NA|TRBJ2-1|TRBV7-3
CASSRLEGLAGTSEQFF
TGTGCCAGCAGCAGGCTTGAGGGACTAGCAGGAACCAGTGAGCAGTTCTTC
>NA|NA|TRBJ2-7|TRBV20-1
CSAAGTDSTYEQYF
TGCAGTGCCGCCGGGACGGACTCAACCTACGAGCAGTACTTC
>TRBD2|few|TRBJ2-1|TRBV20-1
CSARTTSGGNEQFF
TGCAGTGCTAGAACTACTAGCGGGGGGAATGAGCAGTTCTTC
>NA|NA|TRBJ2-7|TRBV20-1
CSAVARTKPYEQYF
TGCAGTGCTGTCGCGCGGACTAAACCCTACGAGCAGTACTTC
>NA|NA|TRBJ1-2|TRBV5-5
CASSIARNYGYTF
TGTGCCAGCAGCATCGCTAGAAACTATGGCTACACCTTC
>NA|NA|TRBJ1-1|TRBV9
CASSVGAINTEAFF
TGTGCCAGCAGCGTAGGGGCCATCAACACTGAAGCTTTCTTT
>NA|NA|TRBJ2-3|TRBV20-1
CSASQAASTDTQYF
TGCAGTGCTAGCCAGGCGGCTAGCACAGATACGCAGTATTTT
>NA|few|TRBJ1-2|TRBV11-2
CASSFADHGYTF
TGTGCCAGCAGCTTCGCCGATCACGGCTACACCTTC
>NA|NA|TRBJ2-5|TRBV2
CASSRTTWRETQYF
TGTGCCAGCAGTAGGACGACATGGAGGGAGACCCAGTACTTC
>TRBD1|NA|TRBJ2-7|TRBV7-2
CASSSGRGTYEQYF
TGTGCCAGCAGCTCGGGCAGGGGGACGTACGAGCAGTACTTC
>NA|NA|TRBJ2-7|TRBV7-2
CASREQRTTYEQYF
TGTGCCAGCAGGGAACAACGGACAACCTACGAGCAGTACTTC
>NA|NA|TRBJ1-2|TRBV2
CASSEWEGIYGYTF
TGTGCCAGCAGTGAATGGGAAGGGATCTATGGCTACACCTTC
>TRBD1|NA|TRBJ1-2|TRBV5-6
CASRPGTGYGYTF
TGTGCCAGCAGACCCGGGACAGGCTATGGCTACACCTTC
>TRBD1|NA|TRBJ2-5|TRBV27
CASSIQGSWDERYF
TGTGCCAGCAGTATACAGGGGTCTTGGGACGAGCGGTACTTC
>NA|NA|TRBJ2-4|TRBV7-2
CASSLAGGGLSSLYF
TGTGCCAGCAGCTTAGCAGGGGGGGGGTTGTCATCGTTGTACTTC
>NA|few|TRBJ2-7|TRBV7-9
CASSLVDRRTYEQYF
TGTGCCAGCAGCTTAGTGGACCGAAGAACCTACGAGCAGTACTTC
>TRBD2|few|TRBJ2-7|TRBV3-1
CASSGTSGGYEQYF
TGTGCCAGCAGCGGGACTAGCGGGGGCTACGAGCAGTACTTC
>TRBD1|NA|TRBJ2-1|TRBV20-1
CSVRVDRGISNEQFF
TGCAGTGTCAGGGTGGACAGGGGGATAAGTAATGAGCAGTTCTTC
>NA|NA|TRBJ2-4|TRBV10-3
CAISESSRGGGEQYF
TGTGCCATCAGTGAGTCGAGTCGTGGTGGAGGTGAGCAGTACTTC
>NA|NA|TRBJ2-3|TRBV29-1
CSVSPTDTQYF
TGCAGCGTTAGCCCCACAGATACGCAGTATTTT
>NA|NA|TRBJ2-2|TRBV7-2
CVSSSLAGGTGELFF
TGTGTCAGCAGCTCCCTAGCCGGGGGCACCGGGGAGCTGTTTTTT
>NA|NA|TRBJ2-5|TRBV15
CATSRGRGDGKETQYF
TGTGCCACCAGCAGAGGTCGGGGAGACGGGAAAGAGACCCAGTACTTC
>NA|few|TRBJ2-3|TRBV29-1
CSVEATDSTDTQYF
TGCAGCGTTGAAGCGACCGACAGCACAGATACGCAGTATTTT
>NA|NA|TRBJ1-3|TRBV7-2
CASSSVPQGGGNTIYF
TGTGCCAGCAGCTCGGTACCACAGGGCGGCGGAAACACCATATATTTT
>NA|NA|TRBJ2-7|TRBV18
CASSPPTPPLEQYF
TGTGCCAGCTCACCACCGACTCCTCCCCTCGAGCAGTACTTC
>NA|few|TRBJ2-1|TRBV11-1
CASSLAGLPNDEQFF
TGTGCCAGCAGCCTCGCGGGACTCCCGAACGATGAGCAGTTCTTC
>NA|NA|TRBJ2-7|TRBV15
CATSSQLQYGQYF
TGTGCCACCAGCAGCCAGTTGCAATACGGGCAGTACTTC